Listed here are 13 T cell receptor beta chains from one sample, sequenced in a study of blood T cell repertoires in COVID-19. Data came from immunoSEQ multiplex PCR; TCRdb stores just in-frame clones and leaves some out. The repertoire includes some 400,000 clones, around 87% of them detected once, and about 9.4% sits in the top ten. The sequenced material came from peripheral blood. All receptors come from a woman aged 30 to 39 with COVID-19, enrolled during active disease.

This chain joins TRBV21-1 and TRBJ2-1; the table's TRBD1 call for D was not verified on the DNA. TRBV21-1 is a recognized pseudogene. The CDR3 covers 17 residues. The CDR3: CASSRGVDRGFYNEQFF. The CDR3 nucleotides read TGTGCCAGCAGCAGGGGAGTGGACAGGGGGTTCTACAATGAGCAGTTCTTC.

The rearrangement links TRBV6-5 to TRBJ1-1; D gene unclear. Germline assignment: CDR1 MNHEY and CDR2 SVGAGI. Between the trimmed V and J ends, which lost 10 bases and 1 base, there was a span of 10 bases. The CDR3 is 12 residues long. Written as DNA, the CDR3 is TGTGCCACCTACGGGTGGAACACTGAAGCTTTCTTT. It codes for CATYGWNTEAFF.

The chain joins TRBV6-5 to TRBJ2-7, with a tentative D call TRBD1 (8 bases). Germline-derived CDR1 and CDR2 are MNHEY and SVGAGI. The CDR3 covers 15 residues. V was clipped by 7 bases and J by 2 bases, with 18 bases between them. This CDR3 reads CASTPRGRGTYEQYF. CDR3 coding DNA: TGTGCCAGCACTCCCAGGGGGCGGGGGACCTACGAGCAGTACTTC.

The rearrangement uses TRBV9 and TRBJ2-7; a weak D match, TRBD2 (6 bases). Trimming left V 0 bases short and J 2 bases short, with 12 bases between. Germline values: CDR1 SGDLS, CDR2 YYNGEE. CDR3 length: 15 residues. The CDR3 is CASSVALGSTYEQYF. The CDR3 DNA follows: TGTGCCAGCAGCGTAGCTCTCGGGAGCACCTACGAGCAGTACTTC.

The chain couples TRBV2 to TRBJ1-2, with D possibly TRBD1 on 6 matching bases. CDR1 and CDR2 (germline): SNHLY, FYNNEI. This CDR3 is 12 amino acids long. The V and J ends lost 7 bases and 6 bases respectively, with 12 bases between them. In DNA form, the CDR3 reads TGTGCCAGCACTACCAGGGGCCATGGCTACACCTTC. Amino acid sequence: CASTTRGHGYTF.

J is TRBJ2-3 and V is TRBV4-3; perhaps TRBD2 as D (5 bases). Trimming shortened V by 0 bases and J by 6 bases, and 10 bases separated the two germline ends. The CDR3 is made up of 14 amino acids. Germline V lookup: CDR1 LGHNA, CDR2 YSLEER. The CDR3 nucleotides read TGCGCCAGCAGCCAAGATTGGGGAGCCGATACGCAGTATTTT. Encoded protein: CASSQDWGADTQYF.

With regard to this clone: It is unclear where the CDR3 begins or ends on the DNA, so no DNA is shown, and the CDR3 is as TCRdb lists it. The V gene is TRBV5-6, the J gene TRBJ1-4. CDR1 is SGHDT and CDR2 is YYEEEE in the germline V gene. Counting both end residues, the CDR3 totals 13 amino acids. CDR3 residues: CASTSGNNEKLFF.

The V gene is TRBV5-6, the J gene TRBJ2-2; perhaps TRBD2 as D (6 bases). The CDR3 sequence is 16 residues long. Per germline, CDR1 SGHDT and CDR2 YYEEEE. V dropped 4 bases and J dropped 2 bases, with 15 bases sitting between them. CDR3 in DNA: TGTGCCAGCAGCACGTTAGCGGAGGATAACACCGGGGAGCTGTTTTTT. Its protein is CASSTLAEDNTGELFF.

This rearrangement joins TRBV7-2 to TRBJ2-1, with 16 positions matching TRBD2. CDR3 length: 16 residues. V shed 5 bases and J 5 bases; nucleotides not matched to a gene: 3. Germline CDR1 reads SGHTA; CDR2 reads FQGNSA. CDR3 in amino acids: CASSGTSGGVNNEQFF. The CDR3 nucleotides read TGTGCCAGCAGCGGGACTAGCGGGGGGGTTAACAATGAGCAGTTCTTC.

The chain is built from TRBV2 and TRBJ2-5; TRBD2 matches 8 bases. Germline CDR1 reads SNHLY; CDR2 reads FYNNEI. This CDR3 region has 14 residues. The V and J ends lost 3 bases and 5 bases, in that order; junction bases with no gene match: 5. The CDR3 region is CASSDGRARETQYF. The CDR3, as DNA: TGTGCCAGCAGTGACGGGAGGGCCCGGGAGACCCAGTACTTC.

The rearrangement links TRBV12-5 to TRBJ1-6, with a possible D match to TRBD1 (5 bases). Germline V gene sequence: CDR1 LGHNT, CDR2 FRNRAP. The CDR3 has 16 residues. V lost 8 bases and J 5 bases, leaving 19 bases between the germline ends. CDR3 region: CASPTPGRGNNSPLHF. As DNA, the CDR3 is TGTGCTAGTCCGACCCCGGGGCGGGGGAATAATTCACCCCTCCACTTT.

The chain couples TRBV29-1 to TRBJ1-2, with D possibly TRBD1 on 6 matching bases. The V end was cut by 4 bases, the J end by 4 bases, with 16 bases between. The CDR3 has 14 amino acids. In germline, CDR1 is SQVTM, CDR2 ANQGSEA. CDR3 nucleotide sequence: TGCAGCGTTGTCGTCCCAGGGGTCATCTATGGCTACACCTTC. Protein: CSVVVPGVIYGYTF.

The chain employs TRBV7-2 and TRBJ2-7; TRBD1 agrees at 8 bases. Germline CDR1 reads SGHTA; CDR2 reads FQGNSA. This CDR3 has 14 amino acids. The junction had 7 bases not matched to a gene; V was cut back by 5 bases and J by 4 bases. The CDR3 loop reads CASSQGQGRYEQYF. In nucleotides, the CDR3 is TGTGCCAGCAGCCAAGGACAGGGACGGTACGAGCAGTACTTC.